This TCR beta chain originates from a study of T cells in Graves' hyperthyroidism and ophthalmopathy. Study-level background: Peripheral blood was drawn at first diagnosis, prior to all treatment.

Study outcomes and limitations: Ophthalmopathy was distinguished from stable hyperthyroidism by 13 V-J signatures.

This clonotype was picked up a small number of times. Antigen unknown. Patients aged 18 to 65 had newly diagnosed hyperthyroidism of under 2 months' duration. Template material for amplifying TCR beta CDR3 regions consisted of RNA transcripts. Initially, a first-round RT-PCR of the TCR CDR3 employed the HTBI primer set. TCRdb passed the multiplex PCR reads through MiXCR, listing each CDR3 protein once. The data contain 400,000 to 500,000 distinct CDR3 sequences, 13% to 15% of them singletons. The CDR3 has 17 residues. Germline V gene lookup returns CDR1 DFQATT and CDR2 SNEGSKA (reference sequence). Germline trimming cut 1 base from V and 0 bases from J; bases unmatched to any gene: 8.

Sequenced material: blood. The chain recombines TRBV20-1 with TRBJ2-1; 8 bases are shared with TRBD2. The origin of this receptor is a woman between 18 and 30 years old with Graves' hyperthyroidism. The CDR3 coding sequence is TGCAGTGCTAGAGGGGGACTAGGGGAAAGCTCCTACAATGAGCAGTTCTTC. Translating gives CSARGGLGESSYNEQFF.